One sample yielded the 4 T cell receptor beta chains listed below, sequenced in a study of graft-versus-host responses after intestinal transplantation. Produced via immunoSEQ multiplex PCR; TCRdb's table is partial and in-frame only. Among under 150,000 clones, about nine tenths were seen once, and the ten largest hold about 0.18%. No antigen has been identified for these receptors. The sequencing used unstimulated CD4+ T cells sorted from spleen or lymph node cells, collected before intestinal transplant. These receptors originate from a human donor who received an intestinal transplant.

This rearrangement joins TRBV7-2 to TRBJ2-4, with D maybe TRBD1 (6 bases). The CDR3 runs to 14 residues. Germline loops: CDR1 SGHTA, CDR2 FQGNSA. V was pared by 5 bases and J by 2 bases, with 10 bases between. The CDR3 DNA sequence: TGTGCCAGCAGCGGGCAGGGGACCAAAAACATTCAGTACTTC. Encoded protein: CASSGQGTKNIQYF.

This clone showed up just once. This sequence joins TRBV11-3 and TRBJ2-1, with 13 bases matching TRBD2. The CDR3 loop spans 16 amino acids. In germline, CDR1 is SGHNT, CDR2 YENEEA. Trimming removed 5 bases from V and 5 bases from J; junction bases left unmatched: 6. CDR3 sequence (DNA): TGTGCCAGCAGCCTCGCCGGGACTAGCGGGAACAATGAGCAGTTCTTC. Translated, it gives CASSLAGTSGNNEQFF.

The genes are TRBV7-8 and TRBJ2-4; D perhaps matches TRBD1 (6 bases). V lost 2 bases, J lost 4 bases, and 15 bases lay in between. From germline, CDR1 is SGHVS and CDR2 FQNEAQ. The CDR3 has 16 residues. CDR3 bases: TGTGCCAGCAGCTTACTGGGTGGGGGCGGGAAAAACATTCAGTACTTC. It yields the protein CASSLLGGGGKNIQYF. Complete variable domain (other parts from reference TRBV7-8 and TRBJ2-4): GAGVSQSPRYKVAKRGQDVALRCDPISGHVSLFWYQQALGQGPEFLTYFQNEAQLDKSGLPSDRFFAERPEGSVSTLKIQRTQQEDSAVYLCASSLLGGGGKNIQYFGAGTRLSVL.

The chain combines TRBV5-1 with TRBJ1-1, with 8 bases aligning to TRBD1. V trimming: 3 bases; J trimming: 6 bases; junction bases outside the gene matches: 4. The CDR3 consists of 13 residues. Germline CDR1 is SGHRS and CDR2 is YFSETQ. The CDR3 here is CASSWTGNPEAFF. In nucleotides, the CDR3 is TGCGCCAGCAGCTGGACAGGGAATCCTGAAGCTTTCTTT. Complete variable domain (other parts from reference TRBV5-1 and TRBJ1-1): KAGVTQTPRYLIKTRGQQVTLSCSPISGHRSVSWYQQTPGQGLQFLFEYFSETQRNKGNFPGRFSGRQFSNSRSEMNVSTLELGDSALYLCASSWTGNPEAFFGQGTRLTVV.